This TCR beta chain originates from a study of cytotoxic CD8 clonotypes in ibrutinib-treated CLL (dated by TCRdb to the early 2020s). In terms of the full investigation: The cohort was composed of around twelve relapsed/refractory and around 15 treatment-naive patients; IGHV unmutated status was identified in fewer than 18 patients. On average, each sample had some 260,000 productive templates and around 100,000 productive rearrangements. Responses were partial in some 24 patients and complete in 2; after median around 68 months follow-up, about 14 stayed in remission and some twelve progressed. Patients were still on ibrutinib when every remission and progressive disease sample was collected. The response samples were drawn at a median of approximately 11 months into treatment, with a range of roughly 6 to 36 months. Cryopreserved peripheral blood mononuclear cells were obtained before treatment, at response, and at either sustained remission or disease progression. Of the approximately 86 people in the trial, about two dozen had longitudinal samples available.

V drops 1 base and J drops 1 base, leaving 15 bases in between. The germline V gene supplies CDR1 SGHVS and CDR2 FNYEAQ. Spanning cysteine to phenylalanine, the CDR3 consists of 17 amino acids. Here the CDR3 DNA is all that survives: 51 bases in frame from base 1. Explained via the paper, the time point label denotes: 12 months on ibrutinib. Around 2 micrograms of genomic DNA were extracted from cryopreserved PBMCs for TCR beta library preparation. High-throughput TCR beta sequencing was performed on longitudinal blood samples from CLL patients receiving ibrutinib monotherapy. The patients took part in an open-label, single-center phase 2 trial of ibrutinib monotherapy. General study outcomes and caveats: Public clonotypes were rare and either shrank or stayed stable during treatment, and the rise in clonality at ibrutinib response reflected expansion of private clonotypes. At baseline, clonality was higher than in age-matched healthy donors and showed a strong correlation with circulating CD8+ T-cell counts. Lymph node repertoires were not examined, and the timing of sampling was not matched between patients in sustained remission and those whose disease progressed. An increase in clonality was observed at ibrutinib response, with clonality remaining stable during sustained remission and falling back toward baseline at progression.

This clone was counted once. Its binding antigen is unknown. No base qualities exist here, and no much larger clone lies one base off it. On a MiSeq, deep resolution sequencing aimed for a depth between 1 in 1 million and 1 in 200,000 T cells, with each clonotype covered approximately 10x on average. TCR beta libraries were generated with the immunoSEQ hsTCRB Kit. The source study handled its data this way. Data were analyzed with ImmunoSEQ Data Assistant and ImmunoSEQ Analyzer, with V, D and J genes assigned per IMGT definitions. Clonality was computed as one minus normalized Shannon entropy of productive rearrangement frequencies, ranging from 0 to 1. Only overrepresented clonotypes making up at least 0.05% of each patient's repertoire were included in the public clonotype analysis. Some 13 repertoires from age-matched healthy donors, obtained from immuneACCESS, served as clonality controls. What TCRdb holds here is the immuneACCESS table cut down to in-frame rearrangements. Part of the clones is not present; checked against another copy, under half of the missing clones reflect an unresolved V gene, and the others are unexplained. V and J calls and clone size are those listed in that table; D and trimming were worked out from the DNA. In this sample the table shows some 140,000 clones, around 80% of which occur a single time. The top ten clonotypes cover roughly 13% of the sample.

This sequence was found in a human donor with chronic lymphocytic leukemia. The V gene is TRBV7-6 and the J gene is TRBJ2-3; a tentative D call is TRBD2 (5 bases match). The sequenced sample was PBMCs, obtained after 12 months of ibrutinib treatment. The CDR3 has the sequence CASSLEEAGLGTDTQYF. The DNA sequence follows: TGTGCCAGCAGCTTAGAGGAGGCCGGACTTGGCACAGATACGCAGTATTTT.